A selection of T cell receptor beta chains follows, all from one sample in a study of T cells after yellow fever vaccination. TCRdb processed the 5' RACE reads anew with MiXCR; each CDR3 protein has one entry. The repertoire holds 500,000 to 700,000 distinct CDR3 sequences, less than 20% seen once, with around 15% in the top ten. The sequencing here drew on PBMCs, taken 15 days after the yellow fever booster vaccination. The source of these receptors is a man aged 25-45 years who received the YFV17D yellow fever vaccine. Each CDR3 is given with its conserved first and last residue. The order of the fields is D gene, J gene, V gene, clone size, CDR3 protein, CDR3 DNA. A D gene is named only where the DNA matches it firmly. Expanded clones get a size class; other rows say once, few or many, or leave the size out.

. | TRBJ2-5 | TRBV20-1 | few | CSARPSQETQYF | TGCAGTGCTCGACCCAGCCAAGAGACCCAGTACTTC
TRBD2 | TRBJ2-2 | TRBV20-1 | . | CSARESPGRATGELFF | TGCAGTGCTAGAGAGAGTCCGGGGAGGGCCACCGGGGAGCTGTTTTTT
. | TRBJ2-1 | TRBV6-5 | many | CASSYGSDTGWENEQFF | TGTGCCAGCAGTTACGGGTCGGACACCGGGTGGGAAAATGAGCAGTTCTTC
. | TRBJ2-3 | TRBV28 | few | CASRADRITDTQYF | TGTGCCAGCAGGGCAGACAGGATCACAGATACGCAGTATTTT
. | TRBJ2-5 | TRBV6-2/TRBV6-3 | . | CASSYSSETQYF | TGTGCCAGCAGTTACTCGTCGGAGACCCAGTACTTC
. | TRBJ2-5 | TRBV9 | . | CASSVGGAVLPQETQYF | TGTGCCAGCAGCGTGGGGGGAGCGGTCCTGCCCCAAGAGACCCAGTACTTC
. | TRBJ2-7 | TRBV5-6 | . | CASSWKGRPVHEQYF | TGTGCCAGCAGCTGGAAAGGACGGCCCGTTCACGAGCAGTACTTC
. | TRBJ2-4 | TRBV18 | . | CASSPPQGVGIQYF | TGTGCCAGCTCACCCCCGCAGGGAGTGGGCATTCAGTACTTC
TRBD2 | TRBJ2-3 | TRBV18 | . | CASSELADTDTQYF | TGTGCCAGCTCAGAGCTAGCGGACACAGATACGCAGTATTTT
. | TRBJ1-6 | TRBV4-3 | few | CASSLGGDNSPLHF | TGCGCCAGCAGCCTCGGCGGGGATAATTCACCCCTCCACTTT
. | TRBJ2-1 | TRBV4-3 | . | CASSQATHGNEQFF | TGCGCCAGCAGCCAAGCAACCCATGGTAATGAGCAGTTCTTC
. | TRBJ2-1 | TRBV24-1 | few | CATSARVNNEQFF | TGTGCCACCAGTGCTCGAGTAAACAATGAGCAGTTCTTC
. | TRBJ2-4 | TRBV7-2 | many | CASSYSLVESRIQYF | TGTGCCAGCAGCTACTCGCTAGTCGAGAGTAGAATTCAGTACTTC
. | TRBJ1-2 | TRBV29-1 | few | CSVEDRVWDNYGYTF | TGCAGCGTTGAAGATCGTGTGTGGGACAACTATGGCTACACCTTC
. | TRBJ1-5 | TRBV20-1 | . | CSARRRVQGTRTPQHF | TGCAGCGCTAGGAGGAGGGTCCAGGGCACCAGGACGCCCCAGCATTTT
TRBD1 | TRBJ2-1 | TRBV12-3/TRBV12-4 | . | CASSTGTAPEQFF | TGTGCCAGCAGTACTGGGACAGCACCCGAGCAGTTCTTC
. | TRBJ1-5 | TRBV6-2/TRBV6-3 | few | CASSSDRTKRPQHF | TGTGCCAGCAGCTCCGACAGGACCAAGAGGCCCCAGCATTTT
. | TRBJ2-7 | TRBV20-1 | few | CSASGGKSSYEQYF | TGCAGTGCTAGTGGCGGAAAGAGCTCCTACGAGCAGTACTTC
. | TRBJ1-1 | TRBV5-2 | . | CAIGPGRVAEAFF | TGTGCCATTGGCCCAGGGCGGGTTGCTGAAGCTTTCTTT
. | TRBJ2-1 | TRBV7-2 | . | CASSLAAGTYNEQFF | TGTGCCAGCAGCCTTGCGGCGGGGACCTACAATGAGCAGTTCTTC
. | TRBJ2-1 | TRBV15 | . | CATSDRFGSNEQFF | TGTGCCACCTCCGACAGGTTTGGATCGAATGAGCAGTTCTTC
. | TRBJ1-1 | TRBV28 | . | CASSPPGPHTEAFF | TGTGCCAGCAGTCCACCCGGCCCGCACACTGAAGCTTTCTTT
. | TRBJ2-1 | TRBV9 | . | CASSVDSGSYNEQFF | TGTGCCAGCAGCGTAGATTCCGGCTCCTACAATGAGCAGTTCTTC
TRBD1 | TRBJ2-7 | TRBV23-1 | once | CAGPGQGTYEQYF | TGCGCCGGGCCCGGACAGGGGACCTACGAGCAGTACTTC
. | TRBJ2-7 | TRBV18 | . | CASSPGDTGEQYF | TGTGCCAGCTCACCGGGGGACACAGGCGAGCAGTACTTC
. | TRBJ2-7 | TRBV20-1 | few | CSANSLSKGQYF | TGCAGTGCTAACTCTCTTTCGAAGGGGCAGTACTTC